The clone carrying this T cell receptor beta chain was seen only once. Using immunoSEQ multiplex PCR, the repertoire was profiled, and TCRdb retains in-frame clones only, with some absent. Of around 83,000 clones in the sample, roughly 80% were seen once. This record comes from a study of OX40 agonist ivuxolimab in advanced cancers. Study at large: Patients received the agonistic anti-OX40 (CD134) antibody ivuxolimab.

Germline CDR1 SQVTM, CDR2 ANQGSEA. This CDR3 contains 10 residues. With 5 bases removed from V and 5 bases from J, the gap between germline ends came to 4 bases. The sequencing here drew on CD4+ or CD8+ T cells sorted from blood, taken in a trial of the OX40 agonist ivuxolimab. This sequence was found in an adult with an advanced solid tumor such as melanoma, head and neck, liver or kidney cancer. The chain is built from TRBV29-1 and TRBJ2-1; no definite D call. The CDR3 spells CSVSDNEQFF. The CDR3 bases are TGCAGCGTTTCGGACAATGAGCAGTTCTTC.